These 7 T cell receptor beta chains came from one sample sequenced in a study of cytomegalovirus exposure and HLA in healthy donors. Produced via immunoSEQ multiplex PCR; TCRdb's table is partial and in-frame only. The profile covers 250,000 to 400,000 clones, with around 90% appearing a single time and approximately 0.95% taken by the ten largest. Specimen: PBMCs. Every receptor here comes from a man aged 25 to 40 in good health and CMV-seronegative.

This clone was seen repeatedly, ten times or more. This rearrangement joins TRBV4-2 to TRBJ2-7, with TRBD2 identical over 12 bases. V trimming: 4 bases; J trimming: 2 bases; junction bases outside the gene matches: 3. The CDR3 extends over 15 amino acids. Germline CDR1 reads LGHNA; CDR2 reads YNFKEQ. The CDR3 DNA follows: TGTGCCAGCAGCCTATCTAGCGGGGGGGCCTACGAGCAGTACTTC. Translation: CASSLSSGGAYEQYF.

This clone was found a few times. The chain is built from TRBV6-5 and TRBJ1-6; 8 positions match TRBD1. Germline V gene lookup returns CDR1 MNHEY and CDR2 SVGAGI. This CDR3 contains 15 residues. V was pared by 0 bases and J by 8 bases, with 3 bases of the junction left unmatched. CDR3 residues: CASSYSRRGHSPLHF. CDR3 DNA sequence: TGTGCCAGCAGTTACTCCCGCAGGGGGCATTCACCCCTCCACTTT.

The count of this clone is one. The V call is TRBV4-3, the J call TRBJ1-2, with D possibly being TRBD1 (6 bases). Looked up from germline, CDR1 is LGHNA and CDR2 is YSLEER. The length of the CDR3 is 16 residues. V shed 0 bases and J shed 2 bases, with 13 bases lying between them. DNA for the CDR3: TGCGCCAGCAGCCAAGATGTGCGGGGGGCCAACTATGGCTACACCTTC. Encoded protein: CASSQDVRGANYGYTF.

This clone showed up just a few times. The chain links TRBV11-2 to TRBJ1-3; D is unresolved. V was cut by 6 bases and J by 0 bases, with 9 bases left in between. CDR1 and CDR2 (germline): SGHAT, FQNNGV. The CDR3 covers 14 residues. The CDR3 loop reads CASRPAGSGNTIYF. The CDR3 DNA is TGTGCCAGCAGACCCGCAGGCTCTGGAAACACCATATATTTT.

This clone was seen once. The V call is TRBV7-2, the J call TRBJ2-7, with TRBD2 matching 10 bases. The CDR3 spans 16 residues. V trimming: 5 bases; J trimming: 4 bases; junction bases outside the gene matches: 11. Germline assignment: CDR1 SGHTA and CDR2 FQGNSA. The CDR3 spells CASSPEGAGGPYEQYF. As DNA, the CDR3 is TGTGCCAGCAGCCCCGAGGGAGCGGGGGGGCCTTACGAGCAGTACTTC.

The chain employs TRBV15 and TRBJ1-5; no firm D call. The V end was cut by 0 bases, the J end by 6 bases, with 18 bases between. Germline lookup yields CDR1 LNHNV and CDR2 YYDKDF (reference sequence). This CDR3 is 17 amino acids long. This CDR3 is CATSRDPPVVVSQPQHF. The CDR3 DNA reads TGTGCCACCAGCAGAGACCCCCCGGTGGTGGTGAGTCAGCCCCAGCATTTT.

The J gene is TRBJ1-1, the V gene TRBV9, with D hard to call. The V gene's germline CDR1 is SGDLS and CDR2 YYNGEE. The CDR3 spans 12 residues. V was shortened by 7 bases and J by 5 bases, with 12 bases between the two germline ends. CDR3 nucleotide sequence: TGTGCCAGCCGCCCGAGGGAGACTGAAGCTTTCTTT. It translates to CASRPRETEAFF. Full variable domain (outside the CDR3, taken from reference TRBV9 and TRBJ1-1): DSGVTQTPKHLITATGQRVTLRCSPRSGDLSVYWYQQSLDQGLQFLIQYYNGEERAKGNILERFSAQQFPDLHSELNLSSLELGDSALYFCASRPRETEAFFGQGTRLTVV.